The clone carrying this T cell receptor (beta chain) was found once. This specimen includes other DNA sequences encoding the same CDR3. PBMC libraries mostly used roughly 480 ng of input genomic DNA, with six replicates per sample. Repertoires were generated with immunoSEQ multiplex PCR, while TCRdb's copy carries only in-frame clones and drops some. The top ten clones hold around 3.2% of a sample with 70,000 to 95,000 clones, 84% of them seen once. This sample was included in a study of neoadjuvant anti-PD-1 for oral cavity cancer. Study-level information: Patients mostly received three to four biweekly nivolumab doses at 3 mg/kg before surgery.

From germline, CDR1 is SNHLY and CDR2 FYNNEI. V gave up 6 bases and J gave up 0 bases, with 6 bases separating them. This CDR3 spans 12 amino acids. The specimen comprised PBMCs, sampled before nivolumab (anti-PD-1) treatment. The origin of this receptor is a person between 40 and 85 years old with oral cavity squamous cell carcinoma. The J gene is TRBJ2-7, the V gene TRBV2; no firm D call. The CDR3 DNA sequence: TGTGCCAGCAGGTCTAACTCCTACGAGCAGTACTTC. Residues: CASRSNSYEQYF.